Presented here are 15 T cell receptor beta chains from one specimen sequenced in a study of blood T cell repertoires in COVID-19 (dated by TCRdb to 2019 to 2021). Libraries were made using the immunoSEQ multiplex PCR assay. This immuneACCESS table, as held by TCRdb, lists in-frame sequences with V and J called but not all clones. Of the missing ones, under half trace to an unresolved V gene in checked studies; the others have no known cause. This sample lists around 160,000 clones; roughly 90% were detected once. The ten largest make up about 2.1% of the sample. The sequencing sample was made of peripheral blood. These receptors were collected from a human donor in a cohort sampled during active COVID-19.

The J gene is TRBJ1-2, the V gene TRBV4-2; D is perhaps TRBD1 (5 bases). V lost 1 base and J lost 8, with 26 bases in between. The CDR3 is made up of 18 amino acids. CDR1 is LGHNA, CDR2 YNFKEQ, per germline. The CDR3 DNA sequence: TGTGCCAGCAGCCAAGTAACAGGACCAGCGACGAACTCAATCGGCTACACCTTC. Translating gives CASSQVTGPATNSIGYTF.

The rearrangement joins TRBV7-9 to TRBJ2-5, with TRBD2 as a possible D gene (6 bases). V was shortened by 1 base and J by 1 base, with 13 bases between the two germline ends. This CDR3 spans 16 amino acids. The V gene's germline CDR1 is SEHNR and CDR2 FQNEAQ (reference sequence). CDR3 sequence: CASSLEGDGSQETQYF. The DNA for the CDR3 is TGTGCCAGCAGCTTAGAAGGGGACGGGAGCCAAGAGACCCAGTACTTC. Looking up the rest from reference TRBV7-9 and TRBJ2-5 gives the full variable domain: DTGVSQNPRHKITKRGQNVTFRCDPISEHNRLYWYRQTLGQGPEFLTYFQNEAQLEKSRLLSDRFSAERPKGSFSTLEIQRTEQGDSAMYLCASSLEGDGSQETQYFGPGTRLLVL.

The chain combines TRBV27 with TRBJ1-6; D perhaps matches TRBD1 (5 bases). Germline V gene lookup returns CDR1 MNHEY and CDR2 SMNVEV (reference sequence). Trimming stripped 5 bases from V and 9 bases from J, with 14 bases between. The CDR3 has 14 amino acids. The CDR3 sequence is CASSMGGSGSPLHF. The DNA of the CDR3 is TGTGCCAGCAGTATGGGGGGTTCTGGTTCACCCCTCCACTTT.

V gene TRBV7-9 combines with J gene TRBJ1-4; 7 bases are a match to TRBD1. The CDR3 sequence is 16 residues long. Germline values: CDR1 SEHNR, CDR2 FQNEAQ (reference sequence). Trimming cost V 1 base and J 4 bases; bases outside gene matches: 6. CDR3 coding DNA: TGTGCCAGCAGCTTAGGACAGGGAACAGTTAATGAAAAACTGTTTTTT. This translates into CASSLGQGTVNEKLFF.

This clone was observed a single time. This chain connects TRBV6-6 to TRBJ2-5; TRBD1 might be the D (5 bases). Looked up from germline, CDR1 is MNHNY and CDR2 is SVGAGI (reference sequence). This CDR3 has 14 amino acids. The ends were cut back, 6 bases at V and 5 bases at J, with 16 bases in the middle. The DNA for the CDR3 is TGTGCCAGCAGCCAACATGGGGCCGGGGAGACCCAGTACTTC. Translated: CASSQHGAGETQYF.

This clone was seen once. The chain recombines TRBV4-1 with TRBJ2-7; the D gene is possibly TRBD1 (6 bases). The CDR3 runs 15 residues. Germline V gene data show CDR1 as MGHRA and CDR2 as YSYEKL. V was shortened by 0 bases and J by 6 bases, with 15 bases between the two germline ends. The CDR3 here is CASSQDRAGAGEQYF. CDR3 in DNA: TGCGCCAGCAGCCAAGATCGGGCAGGGGCGGGCGAGCAGTACTTC.

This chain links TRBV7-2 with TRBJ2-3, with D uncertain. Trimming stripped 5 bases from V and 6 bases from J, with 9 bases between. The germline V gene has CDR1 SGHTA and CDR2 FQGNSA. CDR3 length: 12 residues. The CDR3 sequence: CASSASRDTQYF. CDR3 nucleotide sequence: TGTGCCAGCAGCGCCTCCAGGGATACGCAGTATTTT.

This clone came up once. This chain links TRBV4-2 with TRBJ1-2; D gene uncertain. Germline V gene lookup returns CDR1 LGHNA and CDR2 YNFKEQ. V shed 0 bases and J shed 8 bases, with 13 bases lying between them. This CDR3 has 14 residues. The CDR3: CASSQDIGRSGYTF. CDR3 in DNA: TGTGCCAGCAGCCAAGATATAGGGAGGAGCGGCTACACCTTC.

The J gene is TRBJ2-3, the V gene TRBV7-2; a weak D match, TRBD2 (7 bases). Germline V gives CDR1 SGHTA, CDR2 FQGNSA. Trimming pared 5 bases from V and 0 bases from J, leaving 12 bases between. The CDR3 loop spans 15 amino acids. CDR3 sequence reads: CASSLRGASTDTQYF. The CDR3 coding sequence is TGTGCCAGCAGCCTACGGGGGGCTAGCACAGATACGCAGTATTTT.

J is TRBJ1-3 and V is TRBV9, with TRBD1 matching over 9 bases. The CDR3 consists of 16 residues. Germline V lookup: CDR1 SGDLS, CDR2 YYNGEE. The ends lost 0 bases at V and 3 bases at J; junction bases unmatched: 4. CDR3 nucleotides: TGTGCCAGCAGCGTAGGACAGGGGGTAAATGGAAACACCATATATTTT. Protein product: CASSVGQGVNGNTIYF.

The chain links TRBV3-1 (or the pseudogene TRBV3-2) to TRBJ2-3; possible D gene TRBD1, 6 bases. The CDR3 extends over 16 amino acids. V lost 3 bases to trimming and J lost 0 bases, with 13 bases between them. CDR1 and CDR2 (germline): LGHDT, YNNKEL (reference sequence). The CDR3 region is CASSHPGHTSTDTQYF. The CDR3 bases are TGTGCCAGCAGCCATCCGGGACATACTAGCACAGATACGCAGTATTTT.

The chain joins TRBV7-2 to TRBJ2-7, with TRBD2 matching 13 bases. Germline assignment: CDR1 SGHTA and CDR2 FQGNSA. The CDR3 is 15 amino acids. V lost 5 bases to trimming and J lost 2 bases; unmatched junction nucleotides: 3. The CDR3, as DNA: TGTGCCAGCAGCGAGGGACTAGCGGGGACCTACGAGCAGTACTTC. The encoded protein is CASSEGLAGTYEQYF.

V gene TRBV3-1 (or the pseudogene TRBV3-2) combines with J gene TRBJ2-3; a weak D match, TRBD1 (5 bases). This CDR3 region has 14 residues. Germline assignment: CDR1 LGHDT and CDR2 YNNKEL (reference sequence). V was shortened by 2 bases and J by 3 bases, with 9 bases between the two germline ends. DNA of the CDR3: TGTGCCAGCAGCCAAACCCAGGGAACAGATACGCAGTATTTT. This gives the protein CASSQTQGTDTQYF.

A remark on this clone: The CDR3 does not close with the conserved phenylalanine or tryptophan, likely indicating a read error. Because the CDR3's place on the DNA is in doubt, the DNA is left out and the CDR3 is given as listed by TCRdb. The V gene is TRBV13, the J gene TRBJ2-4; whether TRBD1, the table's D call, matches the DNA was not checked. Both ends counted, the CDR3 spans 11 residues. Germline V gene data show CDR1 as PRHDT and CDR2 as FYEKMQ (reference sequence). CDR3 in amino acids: CASSTGDRFAL.

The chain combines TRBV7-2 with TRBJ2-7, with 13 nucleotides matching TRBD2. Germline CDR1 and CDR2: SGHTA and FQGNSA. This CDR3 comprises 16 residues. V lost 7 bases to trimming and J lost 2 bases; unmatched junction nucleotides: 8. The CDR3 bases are TGTGCCAGCAACGTACAAGGGACTAGCGGGGCCTACGAGCAGTACTTC. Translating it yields CASNVQGTSGAYEQYF.